This TCR beta chain was sequenced during a study of T cell responses to AZD1222 COVID-19 vaccine. For this clone: The antigen is not known.

CDR3 length: 14 amino acids. Trimming took off 0 bases at V and 4 bases at J, with 7 bases between the two ends. Germline CDR1 LGHDT, CDR2 YNNKEL (reference sequence). Findings of the study overall: Sampling that yielded the repertoires occurred only after the peak T cell response. At baseline, seropositivity was found in only 6 or 7 AZD1222 recipients. Possibly, clonal diversity was underestimated; donors were largely white British and included more females. Nearly half of spike-specific TCRs reportedly target variant regions that are unmutated in the B.1.351 and B.1.1.7 variants.

TCRdb keeps only in-frame clones here, not all; method: immunoSEQ multiplex PCR. Here the sample spans over 100,000 clones, around 90% being singletons. Here the sequenced sample was peripheral blood, taken on day 0 of AZD1222 vaccination. The TCR was taken from an adult in good health. The chain is built from TRBV3-1 (or the pseudogene TRBV3-2) and TRBJ2-1; no firm D call. CDR3 nucleotide sequence: TGTGCCAGCAGCCAAGATGTCGTATACAATGAGCAGTTCTTC. Encoded protein: CASSQDVVYNEQFF.